A selection of T cell receptor beta chains follows, all from one sample in a study of blood T cell repertoires in COVID-19. Using immunoSEQ multiplex PCR, the repertoire was profiled, and TCRdb retains in-frame clones only, with some absent. The repertoire holds 300,000 to 350,000 clones, with 85% to 90% as singletons. The material sequenced was peripheral blood. These receptors were obtained from a young woman with COVID-19, enrolled during active disease. CDR3s include the opening cysteine and the closing phenylalanine or tryptophan. The D gene is left open where the match is weak. Where a row states a size, it is once, few, many or the class of an expanded clone; other rows omit it.

once	TRBV6-6	TRBD1	TRBJ2-5	TGTGCCAGCAGCCGAGGACAGGGACTTTCTAGCCGGTACCAAGAGACCCAGTACTTC	CASSRGQGLSSRYQETQYF
-	TRBV6-5	-	TRBJ1-1	TGTGCCAGCAGTTACTCGGATACCGGGGGGACTGAAGCTTTCTTT	CASSYSDTGGTEAFF
-	TRBV19	TRBD2	TRBJ2-1	TGTGCCAGTAGTCCCACTAGCGCCCCAACCTACAATGAGCAGTTCTTC	CASSPTSAPTYNEQFF
once	TRBV6-1	TRBD1	TRBJ1-4	TGTGCCAGCAGTGAACAGGGGGTGGCTAATGAAAAACTGTTTTTT	CASSEQGVANEKLFF
-	TRBV7-2	TRBD1	TRBJ1-2	TGTGCCAGCAGCCCTGACAGGGGCCTTCTCCGCTATGGCTACACCTTC	CASSPDRGLLRYGYTF
few	TRBV29-1	TRBD1	TRBJ1-1	TGCAGCGTTGCGCCTGCTACGGGACAGCCGAACACTGAAGCTTTCTTT	CSVAPATGQPNTEAFF
-	TRBV5-4	TRBD2	TRBJ2-1	TGTGCCAGCAGCGTTGGGACTAGCGGGCCTATATTCAATGAGCAGTTCTTC	CASSVGTSGPIFNEQFF
once	TRBV5-1	TRBD2	TRBJ2-1	TGCGCCAGCAGCTTGGGGGTCGGGAGGGCCACAAATGAGCAGTTCTTC	CASSLGVGRATNEQFF
-	TRBV5-1	TRBD1	TRBJ1-1	TGCGCCAGCAGCTCCGTAACAGGGGGGAACACTGAAGCTTTCTTT	CASSSVTGGNTEAFF
-	TRBV30	TRBD2	TRBJ2-1	TGTGCCTGCAAACTAGCGGGAGGGGGGTGGAATGAGCAGTTCTTC	CACKLAGGGWNEQFF
-	TRBV11-2	-	TRBJ2-2	TGTGCCAGCAGCCTAACCGGACAGTCTACCGGGGAGCTGTTTTTT	CASSLTGQSTGELFF
-	TRBV6-5	TRBD1	TRBJ2-3	TGTGCCAGCAGTTACTCAGGGACAGGGGTTACAGATACGCAGTATTTT	CASSYSGTGVTDTQYF
-	TRBV2	-	TRBJ1-1	TGTGCCAGCAGAAGGGGGAGGAACACTGAAGCTTTCTTT	CASRRGRNTEAFF
-	TRBV5-1	-	TRBJ1-1	TGCGCCAGCAGCTTCCCAGGATCGGAAGCTTTCTTT	CASSFPGSEAFF
-	TRBV19	-	TRBJ1-1	TGTGCCAGTGAGGGGGGGTCTGAAGCTTTCTTT	CASEGGSEAFF
-	TRBV11-3	-	TRBJ1-6	TGTGCCAGCAGCTTAGATCAGAATTCACCCCTCCACTTT	CASSLDQNSPLHF
-	TRBV9	TRBD1	TRBJ1-4	TGTGCCAGCAGCCTCCAAGGGGGGCAGGGGGCAACTAATGAAAAACTGTTTTTT	CASSLQGGQGATNEKLFF
-	TRBV4-2	TRBD1	TRBJ1-2	TGTGCCAGCAGTTTTCGGGACAGTTTTGATAACTATGGCTACACCTTC	CASSFRDSFDNYGYTF
-	TRBV7-9	-	TRBJ2-7	TGTGCCAGCAGCTTAGGGGGACTGACCTACGAGCAGTACTTC	CASSLGGLTYEQYF
-	TRBV6-5	TRBD1	TRBJ2-7	TGTGCCAGCAGTCCCCAAACAGGGGGCCAGCAGTACTTC	CASSPQTGGQQYF
once	TRBV11-3	-	TRBJ1-1	TGTGCCAGCAGCCAGGGGTTGAACACTGAAGCTTTCTTT	CASSQGLNTEAFF
-	TRBV19	-	TRBJ1-1	TGTGCCAGTACCAATGGGGGCTTGAACACTGAAGCTTTCTTT	CASTNGGLNTEAFF
-	TRBV10-2	-	TRBJ1-1	TGCGCCACCCTCCCGGCGGGGGATAGGACTGAAGCTTTCTTT	CATLPAGDRTEAFF
once	TRBV5-1	TRBD2	TRBJ2-1	TGCGCCAGCACCAAAACTAGCGGGAGGGGGGATGAGCAGTTCTTC	CASTKTSGRGDEQFF
-	TRBV27	-	TRBJ1-2	TGTGCCAGCAGTTTAAAGGCTAGGGCCCTCGGGGGGGCGGACTATGGCTACACCTTC	CASSLKARALGGADYGYTF
-	TRBV10-2	TRBD1	TRBJ1-3	TGCGCCAGCAGCGGACAGGACGTGAGCTCTGGAAACACCATATATTTT	CASSGQDVSSGNTIYF
-	TRBV7-2	TRBD1	TRBJ2-1	TGTGCCAGCAGCCGGGACAGGGGGCCCAATGAGCAGTTCTTC	CASSRDRGPNEQFF
-	TRBV24-1	-	TRBJ2-5	TGTGCCACCAGTGATTTTGGACACCTGGGGGAGACCCAGTACTTC	CATSDFGHLGETQYF
-	TRBV3-1/TRBV3-2	-	TRBJ1-2	TGTGCCAGCAGCCAAGATCATGGGGGGAACGTCTATGGCTACACCTTC	CASSQDHGGNVYGYTF